This T cell receptor beta chain was identified in a study of blood T cell repertoires in COVID-19. Background on the study: The cDNA or gDNA used as material had been derived from T cells, B-cell-depleted T cells, or PBMCs.

Germline values: CDR1 MDHEN, CDR2 SYDVKM. CDR3 length: 12 residues. Trimming took off 7 bases at V and 5 bases at J, with 11 bases between the two ends. Profiled with immunoSEQ multiplex PCR; TCRdb holds only in-frame clones, not every one. This repertoire shows about 200,000 clones, 70% to 85% found once; its top ten account for approximately 15%. The chain couples TRBV28 to TRBJ1-2, with D unresolved. The sequenced sample consisted of PBMCs or T cells enriched from blood (not recorded which). The sequence came from a man aged 35 to 55 who had recovered from COVID-19. CDR3 in DNA: TGTGCCAGCACTGAGGCGGTTTATGGCTACACCTTC. This encodes CASTEAVYGYTF.